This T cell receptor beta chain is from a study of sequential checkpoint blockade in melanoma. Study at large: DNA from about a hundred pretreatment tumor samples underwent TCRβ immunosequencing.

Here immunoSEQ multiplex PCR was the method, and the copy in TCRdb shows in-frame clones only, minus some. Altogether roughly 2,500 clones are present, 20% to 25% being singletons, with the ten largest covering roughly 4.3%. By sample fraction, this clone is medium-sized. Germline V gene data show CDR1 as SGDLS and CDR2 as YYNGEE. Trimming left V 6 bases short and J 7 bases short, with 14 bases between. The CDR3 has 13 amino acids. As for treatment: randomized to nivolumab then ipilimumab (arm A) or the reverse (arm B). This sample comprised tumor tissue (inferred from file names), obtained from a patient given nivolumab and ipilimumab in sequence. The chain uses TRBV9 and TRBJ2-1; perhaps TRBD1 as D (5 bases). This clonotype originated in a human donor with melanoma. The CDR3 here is CASTPAGWNEQFF. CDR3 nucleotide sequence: TGTGCCAGCACCCCCGCAGGGTGGAATGAGCAGTTCTTC.